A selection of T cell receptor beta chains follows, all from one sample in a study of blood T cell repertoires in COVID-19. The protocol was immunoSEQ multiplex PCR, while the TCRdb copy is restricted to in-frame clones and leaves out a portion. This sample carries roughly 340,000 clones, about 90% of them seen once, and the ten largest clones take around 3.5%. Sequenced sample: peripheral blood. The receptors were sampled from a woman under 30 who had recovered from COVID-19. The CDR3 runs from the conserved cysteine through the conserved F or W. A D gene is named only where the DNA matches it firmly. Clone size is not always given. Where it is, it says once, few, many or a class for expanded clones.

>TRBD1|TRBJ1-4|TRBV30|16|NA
CAWSKPGGLANEKLFF
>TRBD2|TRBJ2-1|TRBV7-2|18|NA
CASSLAMVAGVAYNEQFF
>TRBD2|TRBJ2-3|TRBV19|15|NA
CASQKEVGGWDTQYF
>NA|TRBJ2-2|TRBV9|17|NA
CASSVEAAAAVTGELFF
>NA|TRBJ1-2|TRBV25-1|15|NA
CASSDSGGGGDGYTF
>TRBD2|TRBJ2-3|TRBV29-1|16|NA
CSVAGLAGASTDTQYF
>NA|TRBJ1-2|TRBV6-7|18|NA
CASSYPFSRLRPGYGYTF
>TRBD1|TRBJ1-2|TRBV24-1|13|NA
CATSAPDRGGYTF
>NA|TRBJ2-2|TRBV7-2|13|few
CASSSLWPGELFF
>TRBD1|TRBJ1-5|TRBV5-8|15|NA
CASSSRQGVNQPQHF
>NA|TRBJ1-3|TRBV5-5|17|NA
CASSFDLGGSSGNTIYF
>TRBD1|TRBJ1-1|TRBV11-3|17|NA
CASSKYQGVHPNTEAFF
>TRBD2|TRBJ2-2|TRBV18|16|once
CASSPPGTRRTGELFF
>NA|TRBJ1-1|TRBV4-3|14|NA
CASSQDWANTEAFF
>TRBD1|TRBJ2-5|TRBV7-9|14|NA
CASSFLTGEETQYF
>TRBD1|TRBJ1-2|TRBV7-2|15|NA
CASSLVGQNSYGYTF
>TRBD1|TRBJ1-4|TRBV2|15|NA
CASSENGVRGEKLFF
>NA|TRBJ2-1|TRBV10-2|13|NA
CASSDPTPNEQFF
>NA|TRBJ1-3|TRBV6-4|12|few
CASWDRGNTIYF
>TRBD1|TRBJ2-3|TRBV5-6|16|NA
CASNLGATGGTDTQYF
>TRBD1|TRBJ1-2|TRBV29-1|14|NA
CSVRTGAESYGYTF
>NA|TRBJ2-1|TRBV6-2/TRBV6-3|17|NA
CASSTSGGHPSYNEQFF
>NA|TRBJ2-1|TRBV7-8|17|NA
CASSLNLWGGGHNEQFF
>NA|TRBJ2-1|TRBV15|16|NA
CATGGGGSRGYNEQFF
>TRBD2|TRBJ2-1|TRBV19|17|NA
CASSSHGSSGLPRGQFF